These T cell receptor beta chains were read from a single sample in a study of blood T cell repertoires in COVID-19. Clones were read by immunoSEQ multiplex PCR, and TCRdb kept only the in-frame ones, dropping some. The sample holds fewer than 500,000 clones; roughly 77% are singletons and the top ten take around 1.1%. The sequenced sample was peripheral blood. These receptors originate from a human donor with acute or convalescent COVID-19. The donor label of this sample is uncertain. Both conserved end residues are part of each CDR3. A D gene is named only where the DNA matches it firmly. Clone size appears in some rows only: once, few, many, or a class for an expanded clone.

d_gene: .; abundance: .; j_gene: TRBJ2-7; v_gene: TRBV19; CDR3aa: CASSPDWGDYEQYF
d_gene: .; abundance: .; j_gene: TRBJ1-2; v_gene: TRBV2; CDR3aa: CASSRAGGSSGYTF
d_gene: TRBD2; abundance: .; j_gene: TRBJ2-1; v_gene: TRBV27; CDR3aa: CASSLFSNRLAGTNEQFF
d_gene: TRBD1; abundance: few; j_gene: TRBJ1-5; v_gene: TRBV5-1; CDR3aa: CASSWSTGGDQPQHF
d_gene: .; abundance: .; j_gene: TRBJ1-1; v_gene: TRBV2; CDR3aa: CASSEALRFTEAFF
d_gene: TRBD2; abundance: .; j_gene: TRBJ2-2; v_gene: TRBV6-5; CDR3aa: CASGNLAGGTGELFF
d_gene: .; abundance: once; j_gene: TRBJ2-1; v_gene: TRBV5-4; CDR3aa: CASSPGGMKSYNEQFF
d_gene: TRBD1; abundance: .; j_gene: TRBJ1-2; v_gene: TRBV7-9; CDR3aa: CASSSLGDRDGYTF
d_gene: TRBD1; abundance: .; j_gene: TRBJ1-3; v_gene: TRBV7-2; CDR3aa: CASSLHRGAPSGNTIYF
d_gene: TRBD2; abundance: .; j_gene: TRBJ2-3; v_gene: TRBV4-1; CDR3aa: CASSRAGATQYF
d_gene: TRBD2; abundance: .; j_gene: TRBJ2-7; v_gene: TRBV30; CDR3aa: CAWSLGGLAYEQYF
d_gene: TRBD1; abundance: .; j_gene: TRBJ2-5; v_gene: TRBV5-6; CDR3aa: CASSLVDRGGLGTQYF
d_gene: .; abundance: .; j_gene: TRBJ1-2; v_gene: TRBV5-6; CDR3aa: CASSFLGAHKWDGYTF
d_gene: .; abundance: .; j_gene: TRBJ1-1; v_gene: TRBV5-1; CDR3aa: CASSLTGWDTEAFF
d_gene: TRBD2; abundance: once; j_gene: TRBJ2-1; v_gene: TRBV11-2; CDR3aa: CASSLTSGSYNEQFF
d_gene: TRBD1; abundance: .; j_gene: TRBJ1-1; v_gene: TRBV29-1; CDR3aa: CSVPGTGYEAFF
d_gene: .; abundance: .; j_gene: TRBJ1-1; v_gene: TRBV7-2; CDR3aa: CASSLFGAKNTEAFF
d_gene: .; abundance: .; j_gene: TRBJ1-4; v_gene: TRBV7-9; CDR3aa: CASSLVVTREQGYEKLFF
d_gene: .; abundance: .; j_gene: TRBJ1-6; v_gene: TRBV11-2; CDR3aa: CASSLVGLSPLHF
d_gene: .; abundance: .; j_gene: TRBJ1-1; v_gene: TRBV6-1; CDR3aa: CASSSSGLMNTEAFF
d_gene: .; abundance: .; j_gene: TRBJ2-1; v_gene: TRBV11-2; CDR3aa: CASSYRQRAYNEQFF
d_gene: .; abundance: .; j_gene: TRBJ1-2; v_gene: TRBV7-6; CDR3aa: CAPPPRERQGPNGYTF
d_gene: .; abundance: .; j_gene: TRBJ2-3; v_gene: TRBV27; CDR3aa: CASRPRGLDTDTQYF
d_gene: .; abundance: .; j_gene: TRBJ2-1; v_gene: TRBV7-2; CDR3aa: CASSPRARALSNEQFF
d_gene: .; abundance: .; j_gene: TRBJ2-2; v_gene: TRBV6-5; CDR3aa: CASSYSRVSGELFF
d_gene: .; abundance: few; j_gene: TRBJ1-5; v_gene: TRBV19; CDR3aa: CASSGRKQFSNQPQHF
d_gene: TRBD2; abundance: .; j_gene: TRBJ2-1; v_gene: TRBV7-9; CDR3aa: CASSPPWVAGGWGQFF
d_gene: TRBD2; abundance: .; j_gene: TRBJ2-1; v_gene: TRBV30; CDR3aa: CAWSVRGLAVYNEQFF
d_gene: TRBD1; abundance: .; j_gene: TRBJ1-1; v_gene: TRBV29-1; CDR3aa: CSVARDRVAEAFF
d_gene: .; abundance: .; j_gene: TRBJ2-5; v_gene: TRBV6-5; CDR3aa: CASLGFETQYF
d_gene: .; abundance: .; j_gene: TRBJ1-3; v_gene: TRBV25-1; CDR3aa: CASSDPRGNSGNTIYF
d_gene: .; abundance: .; j_gene: TRBJ1-1; v_gene: TRBV19; CDR3aa: CASRPRQETTEAFF
d_gene: TRBD1; abundance: .; j_gene: TRBJ1-5; v_gene: TRBV6-5; CDR3aa: CASGGTANQPQHF
d_gene: .; abundance: once; j_gene: TRBJ2-3; v_gene: TRBV6-1; CDR3aa: CASSERGTDTQYF
d_gene: .; abundance: .; j_gene: TRBJ1-4; v_gene: TRBV5-4; CDR3aa: CASSPEGRDEKLFF
d_gene: TRBD1; abundance: .; j_gene: TRBJ2-3; v_gene: TRBV7-9; CDR3aa: CASSYRDRVLDTQYF
d_gene: TRBD2; abundance: few; j_gene: TRBJ2-6; v_gene: TRBV27; CDR3aa: CASKIGGSVLTF